This T cell receptor (beta chain) was documented in a study of shared clonotypes between healthy human individuals. Study summary: Donors had three CD4 naive, three CD4 memory, two CD8 naive and one CD8 memory plate apiece.

The CDR3 runs 17 residues. V was pared by 5 bases and J by 4 bases, with 10 bases of the junction left unmatched. From germline, CDR1 is MNHEY and CDR2 SMNVEV (reference sequence). Study observations and caveats: The study found about 5% of naive CD4 clonotypes shared across a handful of donors.

CD45RO-negative, CCR7-positively selected cells formed the naive CD8 fraction, excluding terminally differentiated effector memory CD45RA+ cells. Healthy adults negative for HIV, lacking recent acute infections or vaccinations, served as donors. For this clone: Its antigen is still unknown.

Repertoires were generated with immunoSEQ multiplex PCR, while TCRdb's copy carries only in-frame clones and drops some. Among about 2,200,000 clones listed, about 92% were seen once. Sequencing was carried out using naive CD8+ T cells from PBMCs. V is TRBV27 and J is TRBJ2-1; 11 bases fit TRBD2. The receptor was isolated from a man in his late teens or twenties in good health. Some clones in this sample may be carry-over from other donors' samples. CDR3 in DNA: TGTGCCAGCAGTCTTTTTTCCGGGACTAGCGGATACAATGAGCAGTTCTTC. The encoded protein is CASSLFSGTSGYNEQFF.